These 17 T cell receptor beta chains were sequenced from one sample in a study of blood T cell repertoires in COVID-19. Measured with immunoSEQ multiplex PCR; TCRdb has only the in-frame clones, and not every one. The top ten hold more than 9% of the sample, which has some 100,000 clones, 87% seen once. Sequenced input: peripheral blood. All receptors come from a woman aged 25 to 39 with acute or convalescent COVID-19.

This clone was seen only a few times. The rearrangement joins TRBV19 to TRBJ1-1; 8 bases line up with TRBD1. The trim removed 9 bases at V and 10 bases at J, leaving 4 bases unmatched. The CDR3 has 10 amino acids. Per the germline V gene, CDR1 is LNHDA and CDR2 is SQIVND (reference sequence). This CDR3 reads CASGTGGAFF. CDR3 DNA sequence: TGTGCCAGCGGTACAGGGGGAGCTTTCTTT.

The chain joins TRBV18 to TRBJ2-1; TRBD1 matches at 7 bases. The CDR3 length is 15 residues. The J segment lost 3 bases and the V segment lost 3 bases, leaving 5 bases of the junction unmatched. Germline V gene lookup returns CDR1 KGHSH and CDR2 LQKENI. CDR3 protein: CASSPKGANYNEQFF. DNA of the CDR3: TGTGCCAGCTCACCGAAGGGGGCGAACTACAATGAGCAGTTCTTC.

V gene TRBV24-1 combines with J gene TRBJ1-3, with D perhaps TRBD1 (5 bases). This CDR3 has 18 amino acids. Germline loops: CDR1 KGHDR, CDR2 SFDVKD. V lost 3 bases and J lost 2, with 19 bases in between. The CDR3 here is CATSDTPGGGKTGNTIYF. Written as DNA, the CDR3 is TGTGCCACCAGTGATACCCCGGGCGGGGGTAAGACTGGAAACACCATATATTTT.

The V gene is TRBV19, the J gene TRBJ1-6, with 9 positions matching TRBD1. Unmatched junction bases numbered 8, after V lost 5 bases and J lost 9 bases. CDR1 LNHDA and CDR2 SQIVND come from the germline V gene (reference sequence). The CDR3 is 15 amino acids. The CDR3 bases are TGTGCCAGTAGTTCCAAGGGACAGGGCCTTTCACCCCTCCACTTT. Translated, it gives CASSSKGQGLSPLHF.

CDR3 nucleotides: TGTGCCAGCAGGAACGGATGGGGGGGCACTGAAGCTTTCTTT. Residues: CASRNGWGGTEAFF. The chain links TRBV28 to TRBJ1-1; the D gene is possibly TRBD1 (5 bases). Germline V lookup: CDR1 MDHEN, CDR2 SYDVKM. The V end lost 6 bases, the J end lost 4 bases, and 15 bases lay between the germline ends. The CDR3 is 14 amino acids.

The V and J genes are TRBV10-3 and TRBJ1-2; D is unclear. CDR3 length: 12 amino acids. Germline V gene data show CDR1 as ENHRY and CDR2 as SYGVKD. The V end was cut by 4 bases, the J end by 0 bases, with 3 bases between. CDR3 protein: CAISATNYGYTF. CDR3 bases: TGTGCCATCAGTGCAACTAACTATGGCTACACCTTC.

The rearrangement links TRBV19 to TRBJ1-2; 7 nucleotides match TRBD1. The V segment lost 6 bases and the J segment 7 bases; nucleotides outside the gene matches: 8. CDR1 and CDR2 from the germline V gene are LNHDA and SQIVND (reference sequence). CDR3 length: 13 amino acids. The CDR3: CASSPRQGGGYTF. Here the CDR3 DNA reads TGTGCCAGTAGCCCTCGACAGGGTGGTGGCTACACCTTC.

This sequence joins TRBV7-8 and TRBJ2-7; 7 positions agree with TRBD1. CDR3 length: 13 amino acids. The junction had 1 base not matched to a gene; V was cut back by 3 bases and J by 2 bases. CDR1 is SGHVS and CDR2 is FQNEAQ in the germline V gene. CDR3 DNA sequence: TGTGCCAGCAGCTTGACAGGGACCTACGAGCAGTACTTC. It specifies CASSLTGTYEQYF. The full variable domain, with the rest looked up from reference TRBV7-8 and TRBJ2-7, is GAGVSQSPRYKVAKRGQDVALRCDPISGHVSLFWYQQALGQGPEFLTYFQNEAQLDKSGLPSDRFFAERPEGSVSTLKIQRTQQEDSAVYLCASSLTGTYEQYFGPGTRLTVT.

CDR3 nucleotide sequence: TGCAGCGTCGTCCGGGTTGAAGCTTTCTTT. It specifies CSVVRVEAFF. The J gene is TRBJ1-1, the V gene TRBV29-1; D remains ambiguous. Germline CDR1 is SQVTM and CDR2 is ANQGSEA. Trimming removed 6 bases at V and 7 bases at J, with 9 bases between. This CDR3 is 10 amino acids long.

This chain uses TRBV6-6 with TRBJ1-6, with 9 bases fitting TRBD1. This CDR3 spans 14 amino acids. CDR1 is MNHNY, CDR2 SVGAGI, per germline (reference sequence). V was pared by 11 bases and J by 9 bases, with 11 bases of the junction left unmatched. This CDR3 reads CACRDRVSASPLHF. The DNA of the CDR3 is TGTGCCTGCCGGGACAGGGTTTCGGCTTCACCCCTCCACTTT.

V and J are TRBV6-5 and TRBJ1-5, with unresolved D. The CDR3 spans 13 residues. V shed 2 bases and J shed 4 bases, with 6 bases lying between them. CDR1 and CDR2 (germline): MNHEY, SVGAGI. The CDR3 loop reads CASSYRENQPQHF. The CDR3 DNA is TGTGCCAGCAGTTACCGGGAAAATCAGCCCCAGCATTTT.

The chain employs TRBV27 and TRBJ2-7, with 9 bases fitting TRBD1. The CDR3 consists of 17 residues. CDR1 is MNHEY, CDR2 SMNVEV, per germline (reference sequence). V lost 0 bases to trimming and J lost 2 bases; unmatched junction nucleotides: 8. The CDR3 sequence is CASSLSAGQGITYEQYF. CDR3 nucleotides: TGTGCCAGCAGTTTATCAGCCGGACAGGGGATAACCTACGAGCAGTACTTC.

The chain combines TRBV18 with TRBJ1-2; 7 positions match TRBD1. The V and J ends lost 6 bases and 4 bases, in that order; junction bases with no gene match: 11. This CDR3 region has 15 residues. Germline V gene data show CDR1 as KGHSH and CDR2 as LQKENI. CDR3 in amino acids: CASSPTGVPPYGYTF. For the CDR3, the DNA is TGTGCCAGCTCGCCAACAGGGGTCCCGCCCTATGGCTACACCTTC.

In this sample, this clone turned up a few times. V is TRBV4-2 and J is TRBJ2-1; 9 positions agree with TRBD2. V dropped 0 bases and J dropped 9; count of bases not matched to a gene: 9. CDR3 size: 16 residues. Germline V gene lookup returns CDR1 LGHNA and CDR2 YNFKEQ. CDR3 sequence (DNA): TGTGCCAGCAGCCAAGATTCGGGCGGGGGGGCCCGTGAGCAGTTCTTC. It yields the protein CASSQDSGGGAREQFF.

This sequence joins TRBV5-1 and TRBJ1-4, with D maybe TRBD1 (5 bases). The CDR3 runs to 14 residues. Trimming left V 3 bases short and J 6 bases short, with 12 bases between. Germline V gene lookup returns CDR1 SGHRS and CDR2 YFSETQ. CDR3 in amino acids: CASSSGWPDEKLFF. CDR3 nucleotides: TGCGCCAGCAGCTCAGGGTGGCCTGATGAAAAACTGTTTTTT.

This clone was observed a handful of times. The chain has TRBV7-9 and TRBJ1-3; 9 nucleotides match TRBD1. The CDR3 extends over 17 amino acids. V gave up 3 bases and J gave up 6 bases; unmatched junction bases: 12. Germline CDR1 SEHNR, CDR2 FQNEAQ (reference sequence). The CDR3 DNA follows: TGTGCCAGCAGCTTTGGGGTGGGGGACAGGGTCACAAACACCATATATTTT. The encoded protein is CASSFGVGDRVTNTIYF.

The chain uses TRBV9 and TRBJ2-1, with 13 nucleotides matching TRBD2. V lost 5 bases and J lost 2; bases outside the gene matches: 1. Germline lookup yields CDR1 SGDLS and CDR2 YYNGEE. The CDR3 has 15 residues. Here the CDR3 DNA reads TGTGCCAGCAGTACTAGCGGGGGGGCCTACAATGAGCAGTTCTTC. Translated, it gives CASSTSGGAYNEQFF.